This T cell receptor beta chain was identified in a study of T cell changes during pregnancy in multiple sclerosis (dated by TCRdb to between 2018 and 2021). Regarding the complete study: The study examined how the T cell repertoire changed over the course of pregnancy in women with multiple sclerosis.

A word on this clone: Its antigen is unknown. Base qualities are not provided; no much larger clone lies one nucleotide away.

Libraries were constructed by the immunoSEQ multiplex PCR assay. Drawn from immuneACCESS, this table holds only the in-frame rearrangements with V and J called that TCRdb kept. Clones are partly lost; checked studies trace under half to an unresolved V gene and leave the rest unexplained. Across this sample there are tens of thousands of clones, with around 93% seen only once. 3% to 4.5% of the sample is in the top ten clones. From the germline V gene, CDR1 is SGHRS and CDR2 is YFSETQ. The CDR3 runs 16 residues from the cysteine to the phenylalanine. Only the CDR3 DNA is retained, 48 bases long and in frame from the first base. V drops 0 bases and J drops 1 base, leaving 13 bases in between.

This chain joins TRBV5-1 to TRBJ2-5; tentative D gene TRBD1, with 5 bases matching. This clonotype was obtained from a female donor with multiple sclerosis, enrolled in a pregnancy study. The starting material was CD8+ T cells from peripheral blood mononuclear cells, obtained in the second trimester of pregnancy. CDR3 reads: CASSLVPVGPQETQYF. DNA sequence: TGCGCCAGCAGCTTGGTCCCCGTGGGGCCCCAAGAGACCCAGTACTTC.